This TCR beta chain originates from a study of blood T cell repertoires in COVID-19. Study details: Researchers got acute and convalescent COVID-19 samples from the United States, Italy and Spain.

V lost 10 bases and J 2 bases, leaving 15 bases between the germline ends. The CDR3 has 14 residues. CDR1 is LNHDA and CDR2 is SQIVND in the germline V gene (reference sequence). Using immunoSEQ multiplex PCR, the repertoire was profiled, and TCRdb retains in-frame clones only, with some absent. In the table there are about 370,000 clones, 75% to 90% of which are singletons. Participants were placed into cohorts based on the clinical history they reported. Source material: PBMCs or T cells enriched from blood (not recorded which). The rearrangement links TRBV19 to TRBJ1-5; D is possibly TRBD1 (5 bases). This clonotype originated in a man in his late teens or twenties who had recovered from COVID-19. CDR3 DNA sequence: TGTGCCACCCCGACAGAATTCGGCAATCAGCCCCAGCATTTT. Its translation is CATPTEFGNQPQHF.